This T cell receptor beta chain was recovered during a study of molecular identifiers for immune sequencing clone quantification. Libraries for naive CD8 T cells, which were made from approximately 20,000 to 980,000 sorted cells, drew on 10%, 30% or 50% of the RNA. Isolation of naive CD8 T cells was achieved by sorting on a CD8+CD4-CCR7+CD45RA+ phenotype. The ends lost 4 bases at V and 4 bases at J; junction bases unmatched: 7. The length of the CDR3 is 14 residues. Per germline, CDR1 LNHDA and CDR2 SQIVND (reference sequence). Methods described previously were used for bulk TCR libraries, and listed TCR primers were applied. TCRdb itself ran the PCR reads through MiXCR, one entry per CDR3 protein. The sample has about 97,000 distinct CDR3 sequences; roughly 26% are singletons. This clonotype was observed many times.

The J gene is TRBJ2-7, the V gene TRBV19; 7 bases map to TRBD2. The receptor's source is a human donor in good health. Some libraries in this study had Jurkat cell RNA spiked in. The material sequenced was naive CD8+ T cells from blood, with Jurkat cell RNA spiked in. Specified subset: FACS-sorted CD8+CD4-CCR7+CD45RA+ naive T cells. CDR3 residues: CASSTGGSLYEQYF. Written as DNA, the CDR3 is TGTGCCAGTAGTACTGGCGGGAGCCTGTACGAGCAGTACTTC.